Given below is one T cell receptor beta chain in context. A much bigger clone sits one base away, suggesting this may be a read error. The hyperthyroidism was newly diagnosed and had lasted under 2 months; the patients were aged 18 to 65. This sample was taken from a study of T cells in Graves' hyperthyroidism and ophthalmopathy. Study as a whole: The blood sample was taken at first diagnosis, before treatment began.

CDR1 MNHEY and CDR2 SVGEGT come from the germline V gene. This CDR3 comprises 16 residues. TCR beta CDR3 regions were amplified from RNA. Using the HTBI primer set, a first-round RT-PCR was run on the TCR CDR3. Each CDR3 protein is one row after TCRdb ran MiXCR on the multiplex PCR reads. The table records 300,000 to 400,000 distinct CDR3 sequences, about 20% of them present only once. This chain joins TRBV6-2 or TRBV6-3 and TRBJ2-5; TRBD1 agrees at 9 bases. Input material: blood. This clonotype was sampled from a woman aged 45-65 years with Graves' hyperthyroidism. As DNA, the CDR3 is TGTGCCGGCAGTGACCCGGGACAGGGATACCAAGAGACCCAGTACTTC. It specifies CAGSDPGQGYQETQYF.